This T cell receptor beta chain was recorded in a study of blood T cell repertoires in COVID-19. After removal of 4 bases from V and 0 bases from J, the junction contained 3 bases not matched to a gene. The CDR3 length is 15 residues. The germline CDR1 and CDR2 sequences are SGHRS and YFSETQ. Repertoires were generated with immunoSEQ multiplex PCR, while TCRdb's copy carries only in-frame clones and drops some. The repertoire holds some 130,000 clones, with roughly 80% as singletons. Residents of 24 US areas, aged about 18 to 95 years, made up the participants. The TCR comes from a woman in her forties or fifties who had recovered from COVID-19. Input material: PBMCs or T cells enriched from blood (not recorded which). The chain employs TRBV5-1 and TRBJ2-2, with TRBD1 identical over 7 bases. The CDR3 DNA is TGCGCCAGCAGCAGGGGACAGCCGAACACCGGGGAGCTGTTTTTT. Residues: CASSRGQPNTGELFF.